This T cell receptor beta chain stems from a study of blood T cell repertoires in COVID-19. Study information: Both acute and convalescent COVID-19 samples were obtained from the United States, Italy and Spain. From T cells, B-cell-depleted T cells, or PBMCs came the material, which was cDNA or gDNA.

As processed by the authors: Amplification from reference gene primers served as the basis for estimated nucleated cell counts. The data were produced by immunoSEQ multiplex PCR, yet TCRdb's version contains in-frame clones alone and is incomplete. The DNA gave D and trimming, while V, J and clone size come from that table. This table holds approximately 290,000 clones, over 75% found once. During active infection, Seattle patients enrolled and were then monitored through disease. This CDR3 has 11 residues. Trimming took off 3 bases at V and 8 bases at J, with 7 bases between the two ends. Sequenced input: peripheral blood. This chain uses TRBV12-3 or TRBV12-4 with TRBJ1-2, with D perhaps TRBD1 (5 bases). This TCR was sampled from a human donor with COVID-19, enrolled during active disease. The donor label of this sample is uncertain. CDR3 region: CASSFREGYTF. The CDR3 DNA follows: TGTGCCAGCAGTTTCAGGGAAGGCTACACCTTC.